A selection of T cell receptor beta chains follows, all from one sample in a study of neurological immune-mediated disorders. TCRdb called the 5' RACE reads again in MiXCR, with one record for every CDR3 protein. The sample lists around 51,000 distinct CDR3 sequences, 12% seen once, with roughly 10% in the top ten. Material: PBMCs. The receptors shown here come from a male donor with HTLV-1-associated myelopathy (HAM/TSP). The CDR3 runs from the conserved cysteine through the conserved F or W. Each record gives: J gene, clone size, D gene, V gene, CDR3 DNA, CDR3 protein. A D gene is named only where the DNA matches it firmly. Clone size appears in some rows only: once, few, many, or a class for an expanded clone.

J: TRBJ1-1; size: many; D: TRBD1; V: TRBV20-1; DNA: TGCAGTGCTAGGACAGGGGGGTGGGTCACTGAAGCTTTCTTT; CDR3: CSARTGGWVTEAFF
J: TRBJ1-4; size: .; D: .; V: TRBV29-1; DNA: TGCAGCGTTGAGGGACGGTCTAATGAAAAACTGTTTTTT; CDR3: CSVEGRSNEKLFF
J: TRBJ1-1; size: many; D: .; V: TRBV5-1; DNA: TGCGCCAGCAGCTTGGGTGGGGTTTCGGACACTGAAGCTTTCTTT; CDR3: CASSLGGVSDTEAFF
J: TRBJ1-2; size: many; D: .; V: TRBV10-3; DNA: TGTGCCATCAGTGGTCGGACGCTTTATGGCTACACCTTC; CDR3: CAISGRTLYGYTF
J: TRBJ2-7; size: many; D: TRBD2; V: TRBV9; DNA: TGTGCCAGCAGCCCGGGACTAGCGGGTTACGAGCAGTACTTC; CDR3: CASSPGLAGYEQYF
J: TRBJ2-3; size: many; D: TRBD2; V: TRBV29-1; DNA: TGCAGCGCGCGGGGGGCCCCTGCAGATACGCAGTATTTT; CDR3: CSARGAPADTQYF
J: TRBJ1-2; size: many; D: .; V: TRBV20-1; DNA: TGCAGTGCTTTAAATGGCTACACCTTC; CDR3: CSALNGYTF
J: TRBJ2-3; size: .; D: .; V: TRBV3-1; DNA: TGTGCCAGCAGCCAGCTCTTTGCACCCCGGCCAGATACGCAGTATTTT; CDR3: CASSQLFAPRPDTQYF
J: TRBJ1-1; size: many; D: TRBD1; V: TRBV27; DNA: TGTGCCAGCAGGGGACAGGGGGCTGGTCGGGGAGCTTTCTTT; CDR3: CASRGQGAGRGAFF
J: TRBJ1-4; size: few; D: .; V: TRBV4-3; DNA: TGCGCCAGCAGCCAAGATGGTAGGGGAGCAAAACTGTTTTTT; CDR3: CASSQDGRGAKLFF